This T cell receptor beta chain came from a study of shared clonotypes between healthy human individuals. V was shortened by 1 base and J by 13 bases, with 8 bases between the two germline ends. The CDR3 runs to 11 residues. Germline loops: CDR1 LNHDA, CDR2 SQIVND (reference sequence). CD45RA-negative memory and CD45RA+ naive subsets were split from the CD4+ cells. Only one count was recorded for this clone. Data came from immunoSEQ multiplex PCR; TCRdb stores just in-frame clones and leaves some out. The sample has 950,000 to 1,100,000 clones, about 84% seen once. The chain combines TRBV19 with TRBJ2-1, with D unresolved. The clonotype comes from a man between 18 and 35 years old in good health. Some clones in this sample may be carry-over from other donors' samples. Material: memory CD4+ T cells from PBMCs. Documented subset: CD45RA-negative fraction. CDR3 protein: CASSIVGTQFF. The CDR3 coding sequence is TGTGCCAGTAGTATAGTCGGAACCCAGTTCTTC.